The rows below give T cell receptor beta chains drawn from one sample of a study of T cell repertoires in cytomegalovirus infection. MiXCR, run by TCRdb on the reads, gives a single entry per CDR3 protein. The profile shows about 110,000 distinct CDR3 sequences, under 30% of them singletons. Their target antigens are unknown. Here the sequenced sample was CD8+ T cells from cultured PBMCs, taken from culture after CMV antigen stimulation. The receptors here all came from a human donor in good health (CMV status not recorded). Some clones in this sample may be carry-over from other donors' samples. Both conserved end residues are part of each CDR3. A D gene is named only where the DNA matches it firmly. Size tells how often a clone was seen (once, few, many) or the class of an expanded clone, and some rows leave it out.

V	size	D	J	CDR3	DNA
TRBV11-2	NA	TRBD2	TRBJ2-2	CASSPRTGLAGTGELFF	TGTGCCAGCAGCCCGCGGACGGGACTAGCGGGGACCGGGGAGCTGTTTTTT
TRBV5-1	NA	NA	TRBJ1-6	CASSLGGRESSYNSPLHF	TGCGCCAGCAGCTTGGGGGGCAGGGAAAGCTCCTATAATTCACCCCTCCACTTT
TRBV19	NA	NA	TRBJ2-1	CASRSGNYNEQFF	TGTGCCAGTAGGTCTGGGAACTACAATGAGCAGTTCTTC
TRBV4-1	NA	TRBD1	TRBJ2-7	CASSQDMVRDRGTGEQYF	TGCGCCAGCAGCCAAGATATGGTACGGGACAGGGGGACGGGGGAGCAGTACTTC
TRBV7-8	many	TRBD1	TRBJ1-4	CASSSPRDRGQGEKLFF	TGTGCCAGCAGCTCTCCACGGGACAGGGGGCAAGGTGAAAAACTGTTTTTT
TRBV12-5	NA	NA	TRBJ1-1	CASGDDLSGATEAFF	TGTGCTAGTGGTGACGATTTGTCGGGGGCCACTGAAGCTTTCTTT
TRBV12-3/TRBV12-4	NA	NA	TRBJ2-7	CASGKGGTYEQYF	TGTGCCAGCGGAAAAGGCGGGACATACGAGCAGTACTTC
TRBV2	NA	TRBD2	TRBJ2-5	CASSVRTSGDEYQETQYF	TGTGCCAGCAGCGTCCGGACTAGCGGGGACGAGTACCAAGAGACCCAGTACTTC
TRBV6-8	NA	NA	TRBJ1-1	CASSYLGDTEAFF	TGTGCCAGCAGTTACTTGGGGGACACTGAAGCTTTCTTT
TRBV20-1	NA	NA	TRBJ1-3	CSARVLWGPSGNTIYF	TGCAGTGCTAGAGTCCTTTGGGGGCCCTCTGGAAACACCATATATTTT
TRBV11-1	few	NA	TRBJ2-7	CASSQPGIYEQYF	TGTGCCAGCAGCCAACCCGGGATCTACGAGCAGTACTTC
TRBV30	NA	NA	TRBJ1-2	CAWSENNYGYTF	TGTGCCTGGAGTGAAAACAACTATGGCTACACCTTC
TRBV27	few	NA	TRBJ2-2	CASSLQYTGELFF	TGTGCCAGCAGTCTTCAATACACCGGGGAGCTGTTTTTT
TRBV20-1	NA	TRBD1	TRBJ2-7	CSAREIDRGYEQYF	TGCAGTGCTAGAGAAATCGACAGGGGGTACGAGCAGTACTTC
TRBV7-9	many	NA	TRBJ2-2	CASSVGSGELFF	TGTGCCAGCAGCGTCGGAAGCGGGGAGCTGTTTTTT
TRBV15	NA	NA	TRBJ1-1	CATSRDQGHTEAFF	TGTGCCACCAGCAGAGATCAGGGACACACTGAAGCTTTCTTT
TRBV12-3/TRBV12-4	few	TRBD1	TRBJ2-2	CASSGGQVNGELFF	TGTGCCAGCAGCGGGGGACAGGTAAACGGGGAGCTGTTTTTT
TRBV6-1	many	NA	TRBJ2-5	CASSEALLGEETQYF	TGTGCCAGCAGTGAAGCGCTTCTGGGGGAAGAGACCCAGTACTTC
TRBV5-5	few	TRBD1	TRBJ1-5	CASSRGQNSNQPQHF	TGTGCCAGCAGCAGGGGACAGAATAGCAATCAGCCCCAGCATTTT
TRBV15	NA	TRBD2	TRBJ2-5	CATSREGLAGGGETQYF	TGTGCCACCAGCAGAGAAGGACTAGCGGGGGGAGGGGAGACCCAGTACTTC
TRBV12-3/TRBV12-4	many	TRBD1	TRBJ1-2	CASSPTTGVNYGYTF	TGTGCCAGCAGTCCCACGACAGGGGTTAACTATGGCTACACCTTC
TRBV11-1	NA	NA	TRBJ2-7	CASSLGGEAYEQYF	TGTGCCAGCAGCTTAGGAGGGGAGGCCTACGAGCAGTACTTC
TRBV7-3	few	TRBD1	TRBJ2-1	CASSFDRGYNEQFF	TGTGCCAGCAGCTTTGACAGGGGATACAATGAGCAGTTCTTC
TRBV12-3/TRBV12-4	few	NA	TRBJ1-1	CASARGDTEAFF	TGTGCCAGCGCCCGGGGGGACACTGAAGCTTTCTTT
TRBV7-2	many	NA	TRBJ2-3	CASSLFADTQYF	TGTGCCAGCAGCTTATTCGCAGATACGCAGTATTTT
TRBV4-1	NA	NA	TRBJ2-3	CASSQEERATDTQYF	TGCGCCAGCAGCCAAGAGGAGCGGGCGACAGATACGCAGTATTTT
TRBV4-1	NA	TRBD1	TRBJ2-2	CASSHPTTGSVTGELFF	TGCGCCAGCAGCCACCCCACGACAGGGTCGGTCACCGGGGAGCTGTTTTTT
TRBV30	NA	NA	TRBJ2-3	CAWCQGSTDTQYF	TGTGCCTGGTGTCAGGGGAGTACAGATACGCAGTATTTT
TRBV6-5	NA	TRBD1	TRBJ1-6	CDTTETGGYSPLHF	TGTGACACCACCGAGACAGGGGGATATTCACCCCTCCACTTT
TRBV4-1	NA	NA	TRBJ2-1	CASSQDRTTYNEQFF	TGCGCCAGCAGCCAAGACAGAACTACATACAATGAGCAGTTCTTC
TRBV2	NA	TRBD2	TRBJ2-3	CAADPVAGVTDTQYF	TGTGCCGCCGATCCGGTGGCGGGGGTCACAGATACGCAGTATTTT
TRBV27	NA	TRBD1	TRBJ2-5	CASRPSDRIQETQYF	TGTGCCAGCAGACCCTCGGACAGGATACAAGAGACCCAGTACTTC
TRBV5-1	few	NA	TRBJ2-7	CASSLIGPTYEQYF	TGCGCCAGCAGCTTAATCGGACCCACCTACGAGCAGTACTTC
TRBV19	NA	NA	TRBJ1-4	CASTSLLQNEKLFF	TGTGCCAGTACCTCCTTGCTACAGAATGAAAAACTGTTTTTT
TRBV7-8	few	TRBD1	TRBJ1-3	CASSPRDRWTGNTIYF	TGTGCCAGCAGCCCAAGGGACAGGTGGACTGGAAACACCATATATTTT
TRBV29-1	NA	NA	TRBJ2-2	CSVEDGYAGELFF	TGCAGCGTTGAGGACGGGTACGCCGGGGAGCTGTTTTTT
TRBV2	NA	NA	TRBJ2-7	CASSEALQSYEQYF	TGTGCCAGCAGTGAAGCGCTGCAGTCCTACGAGCAGTACTTC
TRBV7-2	many	NA	TRBJ1-1	CASSLAFGITEAFF	TGTGCCAGCAGCTTAGCGTTCGGGATCACTGAAGCTTTCTTT
TRBV4-1	NA	NA	TRBJ2-3	CASKPTGTSGDTQYF	TGCGCCAGCAAGCCTACCGGGACGTCAGGAGATACGCAGTATTTT
TRBV12-3/TRBV12-4	NA	TRBD1	TRBJ2-2	CASSHGTGTGELFF	TGTGCCAGCAGCCACGGGACAGGGACCGGGGAGCTGTTTTTT
TRBV27	NA	NA	TRBJ2-1	CASSLSFGSYNEQFF	TGTGCCAGCAGTTTATCGTTCGGCTCCTACAATGAGCAGTTCTTC
TRBV12-3/TRBV12-4	few	NA	TRBJ2-7	CASSPRGPYEQYF	TGTGCCAGCAGCCCCAGGGGACCCTACGAGCAGTACTTC
TRBV6-5	NA	NA	TRBJ2-5	CASSFTGEETQYF	TGTGCCAGCAGTTTCACCGGGGAAGAGACCCAGTACTTC
TRBV11-1	NA	NA	TRBJ2-3	CASSLEISTDTQYF	TGTGCCAGCAGCTTAGAGATCAGCACAGATACGCAGTATTTT
TRBV7-9	many	TRBD2	TRBJ2-1	CASAILRGGFYNEQFF	TGTGCCAGCGCAATACTTCGGGGGGGCTTCTACAATGAGCAGTTCTTC
TRBV6-6	NA	NA	TRBJ2-5	CASSDLGAVQETQYF	TGTGCCAGCAGTGACCTTGGGGCGGTACAAGAGACCCAGTACTTC
TRBV7-2	NA	NA	TRBJ1-2	CASSLFVPNYGYIF	TGTGCCAGCAGCTTATTCGTACCTAACTATGGCTACATCTTC
TRBV6-5	NA	TRBD2	TRBJ2-3	CASSYSTSGTDTQYF	TGTGCCAGCAGTTACTCTACTAGCGGCACAGATACGCAGTATTTT
TRBV10-2	few	NA	TRBJ2-1	CASSESHYNEQFF	TGCGCCAGCAGTGAGAGCCACTACAATGAGCAGTTCTTC
TRBV25-1	few	TRBD1	TRBJ2-7	CASSGGTGWDEQYF	TGTGCCAGCAGTGGAGGGACAGGGTGGGACGAGCAGTACTTC
TRBV7-3	few	TRBD2	TRBJ2-5	CASSLVAGGPVETQYF	TGTGCCAGCAGCCTGGTAGCGGGGGGGCCAGTTGAGACCCAGTACTTC
TRBV6-1	NA	NA	TRBJ2-3	CASSEALHRGTDTQYF	TGTGCCAGCAGTGAAGCGCTTCATAGGGGAACAGATACGCAGTATTTT
TRBV30	few	TRBD1	TRBJ1-5	CAWSVRPGQGQKPQHF	TGTGCCTGGAGTGTCCGCCCGGGACAGGGACAAAAGCCCCAGCATTTT
TRBV4-2	few	NA	TRBJ2-2	CASSQEGWLTGELFF	TGTGCCAGCAGCCAAGAGGGCTGGCTCACCGGGGAGCTGTTTTTT
TRBV19	NA	TRBD1	TRBJ2-2	CASQRTGVAGELFF	TGTGCCAGCCAACGGACAGGTGTGGCCGGGGAGCTGTTTTTT
TRBV9	NA	TRBD2	TRBJ2-5	CASSPSGRGSQETQYF	TGTGCCAGCAGCCCGAGTGGGCGGGGGTCCCAAGAGACCCAGTACTTC
TRBV19	NA	NA	TRBJ1-1	CASTSSKAVMNTEAFF	TGTGCCAGTACCTCAAGTAAGGCGGTCATGAACACTGAAGCTTTCTTT